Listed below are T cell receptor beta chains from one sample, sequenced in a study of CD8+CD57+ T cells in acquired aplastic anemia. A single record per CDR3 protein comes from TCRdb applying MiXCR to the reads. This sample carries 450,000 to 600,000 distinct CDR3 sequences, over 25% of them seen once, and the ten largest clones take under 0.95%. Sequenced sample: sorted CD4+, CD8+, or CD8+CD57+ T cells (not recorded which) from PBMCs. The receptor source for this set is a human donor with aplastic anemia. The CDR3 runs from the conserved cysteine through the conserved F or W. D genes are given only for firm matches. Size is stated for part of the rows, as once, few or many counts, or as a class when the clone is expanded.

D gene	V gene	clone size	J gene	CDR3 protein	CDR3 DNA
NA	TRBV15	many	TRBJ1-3	CATSRENFRNTIYF	TGTGCCACCAGCAGAGAAAATTTTAGAAACACCATATATTTT
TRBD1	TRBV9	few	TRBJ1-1	CASSVDANLGQTQAFF	TGTGCCAGCAGCGTAGACGCCAACCTGGGACAGACCCAAGCTTTCTTT
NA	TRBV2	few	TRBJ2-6	CAGRGQSGANVLTF	TGTGCCGGCAGAGGCCAGTCTGGGGCCAACGTCCTGACTTTC
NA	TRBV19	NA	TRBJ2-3	CASSAGLSSTDTQYF	TGTGCCAGCAGTGCCGGACTATCTTCCACAGATACGCAGTATTTT
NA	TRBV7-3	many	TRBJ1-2	CASSRDGTYGYTF	TGTGCCAGCAGCAGAGACGGAACCTATGGCTACACCTTC
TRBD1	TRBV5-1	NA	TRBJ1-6	CASSKGRDRTVSPLHF	TGCGCCAGCAGCAAGGGCCGGGACAGGACGGTTTCACCCCTCCACTTT
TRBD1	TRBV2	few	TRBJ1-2	CASSSPGQGGNGYTF	TGTGCCAGCAGTTCTCCGGGACAGGGAGGGAATGGCTACACCTTC
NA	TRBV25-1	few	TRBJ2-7	CASSMGVSYEQYF	TGTGCCAGCAGTATGGGAGTATCCTACGAGCAGTACTTC
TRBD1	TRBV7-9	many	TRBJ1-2	CASSPSDRGLIGYTF	TGTGCCAGCAGCCCATCGGACAGGGGGCTTATTGGCTACACCTTC
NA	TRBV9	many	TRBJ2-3	CASSVDFGTDTQYF	TGTGCCAGCAGCGTAGACTTTGGCACAGATACGCAGTATTTT
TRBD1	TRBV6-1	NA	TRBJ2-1	CVSSIGTGGLNEQFF	TGTGTCAGCAGTATAGGGACAGGGGGGTTAAATGAGCAGTTCTTC
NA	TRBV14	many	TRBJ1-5	CASSQGNGQPQHF	TGTGCCAGCAGCCAAGGGAACGGTCAGCCCCAGCATTTT
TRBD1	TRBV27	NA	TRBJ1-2	CASSPGTGPISGGYTF	TGTGCCAGCAGTCCGGGGACAGGGCCGATCAGCGGTGGCTACACCTTC
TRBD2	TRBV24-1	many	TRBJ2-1	CATSDPGLADEQFF	TGTGCCACCAGTGATCCCGGACTAGCAGATGAGCAGTTCTTC
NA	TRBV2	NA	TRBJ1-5	CASSLYGFGNQPQHF	TGTGCCAGCAGCTTGTACGGGTTCGGCAATCAGCCCCAGCATTTT
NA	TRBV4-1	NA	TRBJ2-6	CASSQVDSPGANVLTF	TGCGCCAGCAGCCAAGTCGACTCCCCTGGGGCCAACGTCCTGACTTTC
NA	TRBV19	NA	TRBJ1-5	CASSPPQHF	TGTGCCAGTAGTCCCCCCCAGCATTTT
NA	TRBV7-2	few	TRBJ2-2	CASRRGGMGTGELFF	TGTGCCAGCAGGAGGGGGGGTATGGGCACCGGGGAGCTGTTTTTT
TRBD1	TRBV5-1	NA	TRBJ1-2	CASSSDVRDRGHSYGYTF	TGCGCCAGCAGCTCTGACGTCAGGGACAGGGGCCATTCCTATGGCTACACCTTC
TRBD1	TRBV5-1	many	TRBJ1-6	CASSFTTGGNSPLHF	TGCGCCAGCAGCTTTACGACAGGGGGTAATTCACCCCTCCACTTT
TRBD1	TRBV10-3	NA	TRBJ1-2	CAISKRQGANYGYTF	TGTGCCATCAGTAAACGACAGGGGGCCAACTATGGCTACACCTTC
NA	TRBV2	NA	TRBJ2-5	CASSYRTRETQYF	TGTGCCAGCAGTTACCGGACCAGAGAGACCCAGTACTTC
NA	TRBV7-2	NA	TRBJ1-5	CASSLAAWGDNQPQHF	TGTGCCAGCAGCTTAGCCGCTTGGGGGGACAATCAGCCCCAGCATTTT
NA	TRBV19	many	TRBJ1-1	CASSMPPTVREAFF	TGTGCCAGTAGTATGCCCCCCACGGTACGTGAAGCTTTCTTT
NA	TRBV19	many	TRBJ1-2	CASRWAAEGFGGYTF	TGTGCCAGCCGGTGGGCTGCGGAGGGGTTTGGGGGCTACACCTTC
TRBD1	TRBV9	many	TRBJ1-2	CASSGPGQGTYGYTF	TGTGCCAGCAGCGGTCCGGGACAGGGAACCTATGGCTACACCTTC
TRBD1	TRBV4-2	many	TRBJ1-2	CASSQGGQGLFYGYTF	TGTGCCAGCAGCCAAGGAGGACAGGGCTTATTCTATGGCTACACCTTC
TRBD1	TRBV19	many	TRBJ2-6	CASSLGTGSGANVLTF	TGTGCCAGCAGCTTAGGGACAGGTTCCGGGGCCAACGTCCTGACTTTC
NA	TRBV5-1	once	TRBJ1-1	CPSSSGTGVAEAFF	TGCCCCAGCAGCTCAGGAACGGGGGTCGCTGAAGCTTTCTTT
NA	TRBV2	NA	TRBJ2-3	CAIRGTTITDTQYF	TGTGCCATCCGGGGAACTACGATCACAGATACGCAGTATTTT
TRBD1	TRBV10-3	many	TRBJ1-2	CAISGGQGNYGYTF	TGTGCCATCAGTGGGGGACAGGGCAACTATGGCTACACCTTC
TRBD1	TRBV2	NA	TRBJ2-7	CASDTGVIYEQYF	TGTGCCAGCGACACAGGGGTTATATACGAGCAGTACTTC
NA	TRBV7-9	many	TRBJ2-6	CASSFMANSGANVLTF	TGTGCCAGCAGCTTCATGGCCAACTCTGGGGCCAACGTCCTGACTTTC
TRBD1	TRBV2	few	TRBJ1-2	CASSLRTGYYGYTF	TGTGCCAGCAGTTTACGGACAGGGTACTATGGCTACACCTTC
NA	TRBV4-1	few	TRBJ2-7	CASAPGWNYEQYF	TGCGCCAGCGCACCGGGCTGGAACTACGAGCAGTACTTC
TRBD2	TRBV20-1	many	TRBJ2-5	CSAKAGGPRETQYF	TGCAGTGCTAAAGCGGGGGGGCCTCGGGAGACCCAGTACTTC
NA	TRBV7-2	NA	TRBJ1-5	CASSQQIDQPQHF	TGTGCCAGCAGCCAACAAATCGATCAACCCCAGCATTTT
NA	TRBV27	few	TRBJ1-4	CASSPEDEKLFF	TGTGCCAGCAGTCCAGAAGATGAAAAACTGTTTTTT
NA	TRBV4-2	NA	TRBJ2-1	CASSRTRYNEQLF	TGTGCCAGCAGCCGGACTCGTTACAATGAGCAGCTCTTC
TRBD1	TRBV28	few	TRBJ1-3	CASSPGTAGNTIYF	TGTGCCAGCAGTCCTGGGACAGCAGGAAACACCATATATTTT
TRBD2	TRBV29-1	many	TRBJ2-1	CSVDVAGVGNEQFF	TGCAGCGTTGACGTAGCGGGAGTGGGTAATGAGCAGTTCTTC
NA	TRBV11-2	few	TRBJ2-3	CASSLQRSSTDTQYF	TGTGCCAGCAGCTTACAACGATCTAGCACAGATACGCAGTATTTT
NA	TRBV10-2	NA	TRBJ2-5	CATSESRVGETQYF	TGCGCCACCAGTGAATCTCGGGTGGGGGAGACCCAGTACTTC
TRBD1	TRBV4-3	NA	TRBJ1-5	CASSQVRQGAGNQPQHF	TGCGCCAGCAGCCAAGTAAGACAGGGGGCTGGCAATCAGCCCCAGCATTTT
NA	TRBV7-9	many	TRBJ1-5	CASSPLGAGAGKPQHF	TGTGCCAGCAGCCCACTCGGGGCAGGGGCCGGGAAGCCCCAGCATTTT
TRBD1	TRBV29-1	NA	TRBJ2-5	CSAATGTVKETQYF	TGCAGCGCCGCCACCGGGACAGTGAAAGAGACCCAGTACTTC
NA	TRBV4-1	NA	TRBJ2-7	CASSAGTQLRDPSEQYF	TGCGCCAGCAGTGCAGGGACCCAACTAAGGGATCCCTCCGAGCAGTACTTC
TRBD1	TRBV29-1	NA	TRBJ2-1	CSVGGTGTGVAYNEQFF	TGCAGCGTTGGAGGAACCGGGACAGGGGTAGCCTACAATGAGCAGTTCTTC
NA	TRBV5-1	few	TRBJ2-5	CASSLIRMGETQYF	TGCGCCAGCAGCTTGATCCGGATGGGGGAGACCCAGTACTTC
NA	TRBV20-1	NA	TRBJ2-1	CSARRDEVQEQFF	TGCAGTGCTAGAAGGGATGAGGTTCAGGAGCAGTTCTTC
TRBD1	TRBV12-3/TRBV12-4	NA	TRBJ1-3	CASSFGRGRGNTIYF	TGTGCCAGCAGTTTTGGCAGGGGGCGCGGAAACACCATATATTTT
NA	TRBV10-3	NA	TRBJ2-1	CASSGLFDSYNEQFF	TGTGCCAGTAGTGGGCTCTTTGACTCCTACAATGAGCAGTTCTTC
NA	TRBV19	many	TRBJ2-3	CASSIKGDTQYF	TGTGCCAGTAGTATAAAGGGCGATACGCAGTATTTT
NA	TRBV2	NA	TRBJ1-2	CARHGTEDYGYTF	TGTGCCAGGCACGGGACGGAGGACTATGGCTACACCTTC
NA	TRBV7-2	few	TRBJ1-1	CASSLTMSTEAFF	TGTGCCAGCAGCTTAACGATGTCCACTGAAGCTTTCTTT
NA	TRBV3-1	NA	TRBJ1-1	CASSQVQGQAFF	TGTGCCAGCAGCCAAGTCCAGGGGCAAGCTTTCTTT
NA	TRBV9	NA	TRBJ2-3	CASSVGGGDTQYF	TGTGCCAGCAGCGTAGGAGGGGGGGATACGCAGTATTTT